This entry lists 30 T cell receptor beta chains sequenced from one sample in a study of T cells in women clearing cervical HPV infection. Clones were sequenced by immunoSEQ multiplex PCR, and TCRdb holds only the in-frame ones, with some missing. The sample table sets out around 16,000 clones. The sample was blood buffy coat. These receptors were collected from a woman between 18 and 70 years old with a cervical HPV16 infection that either progressed to CIN3+ or cleared (not recorded which).

A word on this clone: The read ends 3 residues early relative to the CDR3; the germline J gene fills the gap. The rearrangement uses TRBV6-2 or TRBV6-3 and TRBJ2-7; 8 positions match TRBD2. Germline V gene lookup returns CDR1 MNHEY and CDR2 SVGEGT. CDR3 length: 15 residues. V shed 10 bases, J shed 0 bases, and the junction held 11 bases outside the gene matches. The covered CDR3 bases are TGTGCCACCCGCCCCTGGCGGGGGGACTCCTACGAG. Protein product: CATRPWRGDSYE. The complete CDR3 reads CATRPWRGDSYEQYF.

A remark on this clone: With the read ending 3 residues before the CDR3 end, the germline J gene is used to fill in that end. The V gene is TRBV6-2 or TRBV6-3, the J gene TRBJ1-5; TRBD1 matches at 7 bases. Germline V CDR1 and CDR2: MNHEY, SVGEGT. V dropped 7 bases and J dropped 5; count of bases not matched to a gene: 14. The CDR3 is 16 amino acids. CDR3 DNA, as far as it was read: TGTGCCAGCACTCCCTACGGCGACAGGGAGGATCAGCCC. This sequence encodes CASTPYGDREDQP. The entire CDR3 is CASTPYGDREDQPQHF.

The covered CDR3 bases are TGCAGTGCTAGACGACTAGCGGGGGACACAGATACG. It yields the protein CSARRLAGDTDT. The whole CDR3 sequence is CSARRLAGDTDTQYF. The J gene is TRBJ2-3, the V gene TRBV20-1; the match to TRBD2 covers 12 bases. The read ends 3 residues shy of where the CDR3 ends; the end is completed using the germline J gene. From germline, CDR1 is DFQATT and CDR2 SNEGSKA (reference sequence). CDR3 length: 15 amino acids. The trim removed 2 bases at V and 2 bases at J, leaving 2 bases unmatched.

Worth noting for this clone: The read finishes 3 residues shy of the CDR3 end, and the germline J gene is used to complete it. The gene calls are TRBV10-2 and TRBJ1-2; 9 bases map to TRBD1. Germline V lookup: CDR1 WSHSY, CDR2 SAAADI. This CDR3 contains 16 residues. V was clipped by 7 bases and J by 5 bases; unmatched bases: 14. The CDR3 sequence is CASKPGQGKDIYGYTF. CDR3 bases read: TGCGCCAGCAAACCGGGACAGGGAAAGGACATATATGGC.

The sequenced CDR3 bases are TGTGCCAGTAGTCCACGGACAGGGCTTACCAAAAACATT. Residues: CASSPRTGLTKNI. The full CDR3 sequence reads CASSPRTGLTKNIQYF. The chain links TRBV19 to TRBJ2-4, with 8 bases lining up with TRBD1. The read ends 3 residues before the CDR3 terminus; that terminus is restored from the germline J gene. V shed 5 bases, J shed 2 bases, and the junction held 8 bases outside the gene matches. The CDR3 has 16 amino acids. Per germline, CDR1 LNHDA and CDR2 SQIVND (reference sequence).

A note on this clone: The DNA ends 3 residues before the CDR3 does, and the rest of the CDR3 is filled in from the germline J gene. This chain links TRBV2 with TRBJ2-3; possibly TRBD1 or TRBD2 for D (5 bases each). CDR1 is SNHLY and CDR2 is FYNNEI in the germline V gene. The CDR3 is 15 residues long. The CDR3 bases that were read are TGTGCCAGCAGTTCCTATCGTGAGGGGAAAGAGACG. It is translated as CASSSYREGKET. The complete CDR3 sequence is CASSSYREGKETQYF.

Concerning this clone: The CDR3 end falls 3 residues outside the read, so it is completed with the germline J gene. This chain links TRBV19 with TRBJ1-5; the D gene is possibly TRBD1 (5 bases). CDR3 size: 14 residues. Trimming cost V 5 bases and J 5 bases, with 13 bases left between them. Per the germline V gene, CDR1 is LNHDA and CDR2 is SQIVND (reference sequence). CDR3 loop: CASSSEGLDQPQHF. The sequenced CDR3 bases are TGTGCCAGTAGTTCGGAGGGGTTAGATCAGCCC.

On this clone: The read terminates 3 residues before the CDR3 end, so the remaining end is supplied by the germline J gene. The chain joins TRBV6-2 or TRBV6-3 to TRBJ2-1, with 12 bases fitting TRBD2. With V trimmed by 0 bases and J by 4 bases, 4 bases remained unmatched. The CDR3 runs 17 residues. In germline, CDR1 is MNHEY, CDR2 SVGEGT. The chain's CDR3 is CASSYSPTSGRYNEQFF. CDR3 bases read: TGTGCCAGCAGTTACTCCCCGACTAGCGGGAGATACAATGAG.

Regarding this clone: The read ends 3 residues before the CDR3 terminus; that terminus is restored from the germline J gene. V is TRBV7-6 and J is TRBJ1-2, with 8 positions matching TRBD1. CDR1 and CDR2 from the germline V gene are SGHVS and FNYEAQ. The CDR3 runs 16 residues. Incomplete CDR3 DNA: TGTGCCAGCAGCTTCTTGACAGGGGATGGACAGAATGAC. Its protein product is CASSFLTGDGQND. The full CDR3 sequence reads CASSFLTGDGQNDYTF.

This clone registers medium-sized by frequency. CDR3 DNA, as far as it was read: TGTGCCAGCAGCCCTCTAGCGGGGGGCACTTACAATGAG. As protein: CASSPLAGGTYNE. The entire CDR3 reads CASSPLAGGTYNEQFF. This sequence joins TRBV14 and TRBJ2-1, with 11 nucleotides matching TRBD2. The read finishes 3 residues shy of the CDR3 end, and the germline J gene is used to complete it. V was clipped by 4 bases and J by 4 bases; unmatched bases: 6. CDR1 is SGHDN, CDR2 FVKESK, per germline. CDR3 length: 16 residues.

About this clone: The read terminates 3 residues ahead of where the CDR3 ends, so the germline J gene completes it. The chain combines TRBV7-2 with TRBJ1-2, with 10 bases fitting TRBD1. This CDR3 is built from 15 residues. CDR1 and CDR2 (germline): SGHTA, FQGNSA. The covered CDR3 bases are TGTGCCAGCAGCGCCACACAGGACAGGGGGGTAGGC. As protein: CASSATQDRGVG. In full, the CDR3 is CASSATQDRGVGYTF.

Notes on this clone: The CDR3 end falls 3 residues outside the read, so it is completed with the germline J gene. V and J are TRBV29-1 and TRBJ1-3, with 7 bases matching TRBD1. The length of the CDR3 is 15 residues. The J segment lost 2 bases and the V segment lost 4 bases, leaving 8 bases of the junction unmatched. Germline V gene data show CDR1 as SQVTM and CDR2 as ANQGSEA. The part of the CDR3 DNA that was read is TGCAGCGTTGTCCGACAGGGCGGCACTGGAAACACC. Protein: CSVVRQGGTGNT. The complete CDR3 sequence is CSVVRQGGTGNTIYF.

The CDR3 reads CASTRTSGSFEQYF. CDR3 DNA (partial): TGTGCCAGCACCCGGACTAGCGGGAGCTTCGAG. V is TRBV11-2 and J is TRBJ2-7; TRBD2 matches at 13 bases. The CDR3 extends 3 residues past the end of the read, so its final part is completed from the germline J gene. The CDR3 extends over 14 amino acids. CDR1 and CDR2 (germline): SGHAT, FQNNGV. The junction had 6 bases not matched to a gene; V was cut back by 7 bases and J by 6 bases.

Comments on this clone: The observed sequence ends 3 residues before the CDR3 terminus, with the missing tail filled in from the germline J gene. V gene TRBV7-9 combines with J gene TRBJ2-7, with 8 positions matching TRBD1. V trimming: 9 bases; J trimming: 6 bases; junction bases outside the gene matches: 10. The CDR3 runs to 13 residues. Germline V lookup: CDR1 SEHNR, CDR2 FQNEAQ (reference sequence). The sequenced part of the CDR3 DNA is TGTGCCAGTGCAGACAGGGGAGATGGCGAG. As protein: CASADRGDGE. The complete CDR3 reads CASADRGDGEQYF.

About this clone: One end of the junction fails to match germline, which may point to a read error. The CDR3 is cut off 3 residues early in the read; its end comes from the germline J gene. Within the sample, other DNA sequences also encode this same CDR3. The gene calls are TRBV7-9 and TRBJ1-3; 8 bases match TRBD1. CDR1 SEHNR and CDR2 FQNEAQ come from the germline V gene (reference sequence). The CDR3 has 15 amino acids. The CDR3: CASSSAGGSGNTIYF. The sequenced part of the CDR3 DNA is TGTGCCAGCAGCTCCGCAGGGGGCTCTGGAAACACG.

As concerns this clone: The junction differs from germline at one of its ends, possibly a read error. The read stops 3 residues short of the end of the CDR3; the missing end is completed from the germline J gene. Other DNA sequences from this sample encode an identical CDR3 as well. The chain couples TRBV18 to TRBJ1-3; D perhaps matches TRBD1 (5 bases). CDR1 and CDR2 (germline): KGHSH, LQKENI. The length of the CDR3 is 13 residues. CDR3 bases read: TGTGCCAGCTCACCCCCAGGGTTGAACACG. Its protein is CASSPPGLNT. In full, the CDR3 reads CASSPPGLNTIYF.

The sequenced part of the CDR3 DNA is TGTGCTAGTGGTTTGGCGTGGACAGTAAACCAAGAGACC. It codes for CASGLAWTVNQET. The CDR3 in full is CASGLAWTVNQETQYF. The J gene is TRBJ2-5, the V gene TRBV12-5, with TRBD1 as a possible D gene (6 bases). The read terminates 3 residues ahead of where the CDR3 ends, so the germline J gene completes it. Trimming cost V 1 base and J 0 bases, with 12 bases left between them. This CDR3 is built from 16 residues. Germline V CDR1 and CDR2: LGHNT, FRNRAP.

On this clone itself: The CDR3 is cut off 3 residues early in the read; its end comes from the germline J gene. The chain joins TRBV20-1 to TRBJ2-1, with a weak D call TRBD1 (5 bases). This CDR3 spans 13 amino acids. Deletions cut 6 bases from V and 9 bases from J, with 18 bases between. CDR1 is DFQATT, CDR2 SNEGSKA, per germline (reference sequence). The CDR3 reads CSAVFGQGVEQFF. The part of the CDR3 DNA that was read is TGCAGTGCGGTTTTTGGCCAAGGGGTTGAG.

On this clone itself: Other DNA sequences in the sample encode the same CDR3. The chain's CDR3 is CASSPLRNRVSHNEQFF. The part of the CDR3 DNA that was read is TGTGCCAGCTCACCCCTCCGAAACAGGGTCAGCCACAATGAG. The chain has TRBV18 and TRBJ2-1; possible D gene TRBD1, 6 bases. Read sequence stops 3 residues before the CDR3 end, and the germline J gene provides the missing end. Looked up from germline, CDR1 is KGHSH and CDR2 is LQKENI. The CDR3 is made up of 17 amino acids. V lost 3 bases and J lost 5, with 20 bases in between.

With respect to this clone: The CDR3 end falls 3 residues outside the read, so it is completed with the germline J gene. The rearrangement links TRBV20-1 to TRBJ2-5; 10 bases line up with TRBD1. Germline values: CDR1 DFQATT, CDR2 SNEGSKA (reference sequence). V trimming: 5 bases; J trimming: 4 bases; junction bases outside the gene matches: 4. The CDR3 consists of 13 residues. The CDR3 protein is CSAGRQGAETQYF. Partial CDR3 DNA: TGCAGTGCTGGCCGACAGGGGGCAGAGACC.

In the case of this clone: The CDR3 goes on 3 residues after the read ends, and that part is filled in from the germline J gene. The V gene is TRBV18, the J gene TRBJ1-6; the match to TRBD1 covers 7 bases. CDR1 and CDR2 from the germline V gene are KGHSH and LQKENI. This CDR3 has 15 amino acids. The V and J ends lost 6 bases and 7 bases, in that order; junction bases with no gene match: 9. The sequenced CDR3 bases are TGTGCCAGCTCCGAGACAGGGTCGATGAATTCACCC. Amino acid sequence: CASSETGSMNSP. The full CDR3 sequence reads CASSETGSMNSPLHF.

CDR3 amino acids: CAILKKSAENTEAFF. The covered CDR3 bases are TGTGCCATCCTGAAAAAGAGCGCCGAGAACACTGAA. This chain joins TRBV19 and TRBJ1-1; D is undetermined. The CDR3 end is not reached by the read, which stops 3 residues before it; the germline J gene fills it in. V lost 10 bases, J lost 1 base, and 19 bases lay in between. The CDR3 sequence is 15 residues long. Looked up from germline, CDR1 is LNHDA and CDR2 is SQIVND (reference sequence).

Note on this clone: The sequenced fragment ends 3 residues before the CDR3 boundary, so the rest is inferred from the germline J gene. This chain uses TRBV7-8 with TRBJ1-2; the D is unclear. Per germline, CDR1 SGHVS and CDR2 FQNEAQ. This CDR3 contains 11 residues. Trimming shortened V by 5 bases and J by 5 bases, and 6 bases separated the two germline ends. The DNA read from the CDR3 is TGTGCCAGCAGCGCCAGTTATGGC. Its translation: CASSASYG. The CDR3, in full, reads CASSASYGYTF.

As regards this clone: The read ends 3 residues shy of where the CDR3 ends; the end is completed using the germline J gene. The chain links TRBV2 to TRBJ2-3; D is uncertain. V was shortened by 3 bases and J by 2 bases, with 12 bases between the two germline ends. CDR1 is SNHLY and CDR2 is FYNNEI in the germline V gene. This CDR3 is 15 amino acids long. The CDR3 bases that were read are TGTGCCAGCAGTGAGCCATACATAAACACAGATACG. The encoded protein is CASSEPYINTDT. The CDR3 reads in full as CASSEPYINTDTQYF.

A remark on this clone: The sequenced fragment ends 3 residues before the CDR3 boundary, so the rest is inferred from the germline J gene. The chain carries TRBV23-1 and TRBJ2-7; D gene ambiguous. TRBV23-1 is treated as an ORF (open reading frame) with a function not yet certain. The CDR3 loop spans 11 amino acids. Trimming took off 11 bases at V and 1 base at J, with 9 bases between the two ends. The CDR3 loop reads CAPHKSYEQYF. The covered CDR3 bases are TGCGCCCCACATAAGTCCTACGAG.

On this clone itself: The read gets to within 3 residues of the CDR3 end, and the germline J gene fills in the rest. The gene calls are TRBV6-2 or TRBV6-3 and TRBJ1-2; 8 bases match TRBD1. Germline V gene lookup returns CDR1 MNHEY and CDR2 SVGEGT. CDR3 length: 15 residues. V dropped 2 bases and J dropped 2; count of bases not matched to a gene: 4. The covered CDR3 bases are TGTGCCAGCAGTTACGGGACAGGTTCAAACTATGGC. It specifies CASSYGTGSNYG. The CDR3 reads in full as CASSYGTGSNYGYTF.

On this clone itself: The observed sequence ends 3 residues before the CDR3 terminus, with the missing tail filled in from the germline J gene. J is TRBJ2-1 and V is TRBV7-2; D is perhaps TRBD1 (5 bases). V was clipped by 2 bases and J by 7 bases, with 9 bases between them. The CDR3 contains 13 residues. Germline assignment: CDR1 SGHTA and CDR2 FQGNSA. The CDR3 bases that were read are TGTGCCAGCAGCTTACCAGACAGTAATGAG. Encoded protein: CASSLPDSNE. The whole CDR3 reads CASSLPDSNEQFF.

To note about this clone: The sequence runs out 3 residues before the end of the CDR3; the remainder is reconstructed from the germline J gene. The V and J genes are TRBV18 and TRBJ2-3; D is undetermined. Looked up from germline, CDR1 is KGHSH and CDR2 is LQKENI. CDR3 length: 12 residues. Partial CDR3 DNA: TGTGCCAGCTCAGATAGCAATCAGCCG. Its translation: CASSDSNQP. In full, the CDR3 reads CASSDSNQPQYF.

Remarks on this clone: The read halts 3 residues ahead of the CDR3 end, with the missing end drawn from the germline J gene. The V gene is TRBV7-2, the J gene TRBJ2-7; D possibly corresponds to TRBD1 (6 bases). CDR1 and CDR2 from the germline V gene are SGHTA and FQGNSA. The CDR3 has 12 residues. The V gene lost 4 bases and the J gene lost 2 bases, with 6 bases spanning the gap. Incomplete CDR3 DNA: TGTGCCAGCAGCTCAGGGGCCTACGAG. It codes for CASSSGAYE. The full CDR3 sequence reads CASSSGAYEQYF.

Note on this clone: Coverage ceases 3 residues before the CDR3 finishes, and the germline J gene fills in the end. The gene calls are TRBV12-5 and TRBJ2-3, with TRBD2 matching over 12 bases. With V trimmed by 5 bases and J by 8 bases, 14 bases remained unmatched. The length of the CDR3 is 17 residues. Germline-derived CDR1 and CDR2 are LGHNT and FRNRAP. CDR3 DNA (partial): TGTGCTAGTGGTCCCCCGTGGGCTAGCGGGGGGGCAGGTACG. Translating gives CASGPPWASGGAGT. The full CDR3 sequence reads CASGPPWASGGAGTQYF.